These 20 T cell receptor beta chains share one sample of origin, sequenced in a study of human T cells and chemical hapten exposure. Noted time point: patch test 1, 2 weeks after DPC sensitization. Treatment given: therapeutic diphenylcyclopropenone sensitization with weekly scalp DPC. A single record per CDR3 protein comes from TCRdb applying MiXCR to the RACE reads. The table includes approximately 57,000 distinct CDR3 sequences, about 9.3% detected once. Sequencing was performed on whole blood, taken in connection with sensitization to the hapten diphenylcyclopropenone (DPC). Receptors originate from a woman aged 40 to 50 with alopecia areata. Some clones in this sample may be carry-over from other donors' samples.

V and J are TRBV6-6 and TRBJ1-4; D may be TRBD1 (5 bases). Germline V gives CDR1 MNHNY, CDR2 SVGAGI (reference sequence). The CDR3 is 15 residues long. The ends were cut back, 3 bases at V and 5 bases at J, with 13 bases in the middle. The CDR3 sequence: CASSYPGGGNEKLFF. Written as DNA, the CDR3 is TGTGCCAGCAGTTATCCGGGCGGGGGGAATGAAAAACTGTTTTTT.

This sequence joins TRBV28 and TRBJ1-1; 10 bases agree with TRBD1. Germline-derived CDR1 and CDR2 are MDHEN and SYDVKM. The CDR3 is 16 amino acids. With V trimmed by 3 bases and J by 1 base, 5 bases remained unmatched. The CDR3 nucleotides read TGTGCCAGCAGTTTGGGACAGGGGTGGGCGAACACTGAAGCTTTCTTT. It specifies CASSLGQGWANTEAFF.

This clonotype was recorded many times. The V and J genes are TRBV6-6 and TRBJ1-1; unclear D gene. Germline lookup yields CDR1 MNHNY and CDR2 SVGAGI (reference sequence). CDR3 length: 14 residues. Trimming pared 4 bases from V and 4 bases from J, leaving 13 bases between. CDR3 protein: CASSSVQGLTEAFF. The CDR3 nucleotides are TGTGCCAGCAGTTCCGTTCAAGGCCTCACTGAAGCTTTCTTT.

This clonotype was seen at least ten times. The chain couples TRBV30 to TRBJ2-7; perhaps TRBD2 as D (5 bases). Germline V gives CDR1 GTSNPN, CDR2 SVGIG (reference sequence). The germline V and J ends were trimmed by 7 bases and 4 bases, with 17 bases remaining between them. The CDR3 is 13 residues long. The CDR3 loop is CAYLTEEGYEQYF. As DNA, the CDR3 is TGTGCCTACCTCACCGAAGAGGGATACGAGCAGTACTTC.

This chain joins TRBV5-5 and TRBJ1-1, with unresolved D. Trimming shortened V by 0 bases and J by 4 bases, and 7 bases separated the two germline ends. Germline loops: CDR1 SGHKS, CDR2 YYEKEE (reference sequence). The CDR3 runs 13 residues. The CDR3 DNA follows: TGTGCCAGCAGCTTGGATCCGGTCACTGAAGCTTTCTTT. As protein: CASSLDPVTEAFF.

This clonotype was counted a few times. The chain is built from TRBV4-3 and TRBJ2-6; D gene ambiguous. The CDR3 has 16 residues. Trimming pared 0 bases from V and 0 bases from J, leaving 6 bases between. CDR1 LGHNA and CDR2 YSLEER come from the germline V gene. Written as DNA, the CDR3 is TGCGCCAGCAGCCAAGACGTCAGCTCTGGGGCCAACGTCCTGACTTTC. It encodes CASSQDVSSGANVLTF.

The table lists this clonotype with many counts. The chain combines TRBV12-3 or TRBV12-4 with TRBJ1-6; D remains ambiguous. The CDR3 is 13 amino acids. Trimming removed 0 bases at V and 7 bases at J, with 4 bases between. The CDR3 is CASSLAGNSPLHF. In nucleotides, the CDR3 is TGTGCCAGCAGTTTAGCAGGGAATTCACCCCTCCACTTT.

In this sample, this clonotype turned up a few times. The rearrangement joins TRBV5-1 to TRBJ1-1, with 9 bases aligning to TRBD1. Trimming at V came to 7 bases and at J to 6 bases, leaving 7 bases not matched to a gene. Germline V gene lookup returns CDR1 SGHRS and CDR2 YFSETQ. This CDR3 comprises 13 residues. CDR3 residues: CASGDRVGAEAFF. The CDR3 DNA is TGCGCCAGCGGGGACAGGGTCGGGGCTGAAGCTTTCTTT. The full variable domain, with the rest looked up from reference TRBV5-1 and TRBJ1-1, is KAGVTQTPRYLIKTRGQQVTLSCSPISGHRSVSWYQQTPGQGLQFLFEYFSETQRNKGNFPGRFSGRQFSNSRSEMNVSTLELGDSALYLCASGDRVGAEAFFGQGTRLTVV.

This clonotype was seen repeatedly, ten times or more. The V gene is TRBV20-1, the J gene TRBJ2-3, with TRBD1 as a possible D gene (7 bases). This CDR3 has 15 residues. The germline gives CDR1 DFQATT, CDR2 SNEGSKA (reference sequence). Trimming removed 5 bases from V and 5 bases from J, with 20 bases in between. This chain's CDR3 is CSAEARGASLDTQYF. As DNA, the CDR3 is TGCAGTGCTGAGGCCAGGGGGGCTAGCTTAGATACGCAGTATTTT.

V gene TRBV5-5 combines with J gene TRBJ2-7; D is unresolved. Trimming cost V 1 base and J 6 bases, with 14 bases left between them. The CDR3 has 14 residues. The germline CDR1 and CDR2 sequences are SGHKS and YYEKEE (reference sequence). The CDR3 is CASSLPAGTGEQYF. Written as DNA, the CDR3 is TGTGCCAGCAGCTTGCCCGCAGGAACGGGCGAGCAGTACTTC.

This clonotype was seen many times. This chain connects TRBV7-6 to TRBJ2-2; 12 bases agree with TRBD1. Per the germline V gene, CDR1 is SGHVS and CDR2 is FNYEAQ. This CDR3 is built from 15 residues. V shed 3 bases, J shed 8 bases, and the junction held 4 bases outside the gene matches. The DNA for the CDR3 is TGTGCCAGCAGCTTGGCGGGACAGGGGGCGGGGGAGCTGTTTTTT. Residues: CASSLAGQGAGELFF.

Ten or more counts support this clonotype. This chain uses TRBV6-1 with TRBJ1-5; D remains ambiguous. The length of the CDR3 is 17 residues. The V gene lost 0 bases and the J gene lost 3 bases, with 15 bases spanning the gap. The V gene's germline CDR1 is MNHNS and CDR2 SASEGT. The CDR3 region is CASSEALLRNSNQPQHF. CDR3 nucleotides: TGTGCCAGCAGTGAAGCGCTGCTTCGGAACTCCAATCAGCCCCAGCATTTT.

V is TRBV9 and J is TRBJ1-2, with D perhaps TRBD1 (6 bases). Per germline, CDR1 SGDLS and CDR2 YYNGEE. There are 13 residues in the CDR3. Deletions cut 5 bases from V and 0 bases from J, with 8 bases between. CDR3 loop: CASRQGANYGYTF. In DNA, the CDR3 is TGTGCCAGCAGACAGGGTGCTAACTATGGCTACACCTTC.

The table lists this clonotype with a few counts. V and J are TRBV7-2 and TRBJ1-4; 8 bases line up with TRBD1. Germline assignment: CDR1 SGHTA and CDR2 FQGNSA. The CDR3 loop spans 14 amino acids. The ends lost 6 bases at V and 8 bases at J; junction bases unmatched: 8. CDR3 sequence reads: CASSRNGQGEKLFF. The CDR3 DNA reads as TGTGCCAGCAGTCGTAATGGACAGGGAGAAAAACTGTTTTTT.

The CDR3 DNA sequence: TGTGCCTGGAGGTACAGGGGGCCTAACTATGGCTACACCTTC. Translated, it gives CAWRYRGPNYGYTF. The rearrangement uses TRBV30 and TRBJ1-2; 9 bases agree with TRBD1. V was clipped by 3 bases and J by 0 bases; unmatched bases: 2. The CDR3 has 14 residues. CDR1 and CDR2 from the germline V gene are GTSNPN and SVGIG (reference sequence).

This clonotype was counted at least ten times. V is TRBV6-5 and J is TRBJ2-5; 7 nucleotides line up with TRBD2. The V and J ends lost 5 bases and 2 bases, in that order; junction bases with no gene match: 14. CDR1 MNHEY and CDR2 SVGAGI come from the germline V gene. The CDR3 runs 17 residues. In DNA form, the CDR3 reads TGTGCCAGCAGTACCTCATCCCTCTCGGGGGGTCAAGAGACCCAGTACTTC. Translated, it gives CASSTSSLSGGQETQYF.

This clonotype has a count of ten or more. The J gene is TRBJ2-7, the V gene TRBV5-1; D gene unclear. CDR1 and CDR2 from the germline V gene are SGHRS and YFSETQ. The length of the CDR3 is 15 residues. V lost 4 bases and J 5 bases, leaving 19 bases between the germline ends. CDR3: CASSARLSGRHEQYF. CDR3 sequence (DNA): TGCGCCAGCAGCGCCCGACTCTCCGGTAGGCACGAGCAGTACTTC.

This clonotype has at least ten counts. The gene calls are TRBV3-1 and TRBJ1-1; 11 nucleotides agree with TRBD1. Germline trimming cut 4 bases from V and 1 base from J; bases unmatched to any gene: 8. This CDR3 has 17 residues. CDR1 and CDR2 (germline): LGHDT, YNNKEL (reference sequence). CDR3: CASSPYRTGGRNTEAFF. CDR3 bases: TGTGCCAGCAGCCCATATCGGACAGGGGGCAGGAACACTGAAGCTTTCTTT.

This clonotype was detected ten times or more. The chain carries TRBV6-2 or TRBV6-3 and TRBJ1-1; no clear D gene. The germline V and J ends were trimmed by 2 bases and 0 bases, with 10 bases remaining between them. Per germline, CDR1 MNHEY and CDR2 SVGEGT. CDR3 length equals 15 residues. The CDR3 nucleotides are TGTGCCAGCAGTTACCTTGAGACGATGAACACTGAAGCTTTCTTT. It specifies CASSYLETMNTEAFF.

The chain is built from TRBV19 and TRBJ2-7; TRBD1 matches at 11 bases. Trimming at V came to 4 bases and at J to 2 bases, leaving 4 bases not matched to a gene. The length of the CDR3 is 15 residues. Germline loops: CDR1 LNHDA, CDR2 SQIVND (reference sequence). The CDR3 sequence: CASSTPGQGAYEQYF. CDR3 bases: TGTGCCAGTAGTACACCGGGACAGGGGGCCTACGAGCAGTACTTC. The variable domain in full, completed from reference TRBV19 and TRBJ2-7, reads DGGITQSPKYLFRKEGQNVTLSCEQNLNHDAMYWYRQDPGQGLRLIYYSQIVNDFQKGDIAEGYSVSREKKESFPLTVTSAQKNPTAFYLCASSTPGQGAYEQYFGPGTRLTVT.